This T cell receptor beta chain was sequenced for a study of monozygotic twins with inflammatory bowel disease. Notes on the study in general: Telling apart the different T cell subtypes was not possible. Whereas healthy co-twins had higher TCRbeta diversity (inverse Simpson), IBD patients had lower diversity. Especially with disease activity, IBD patients had fewer clonotypes in common with others than healthy twins did.

Germline values: CDR1 DFQATT, CDR2 SNEGSKA (reference sequence). The CDR3 sequence is 14 residues long. Using the 5' RACE reads, TCRdb records one entry per CDR3 protein without DNA. The sample data list about 300,000 distinct CDR3 sequences. Phlebotomy per donor yielded a single 2.5 ml blood sample. About this clonotype: Its antigen is still unknown.

The rearrangement joins TRBV20-1 to TRBJ2-7; TCRdb calls TRBD1, which cannot be checked without DNA. Input material: blood. The clonotype was recovered from a human donor with ulcerative colitis or Crohn's disease, or a healthy co-twin of an affected twin (not recorded which). CDR3 loop: CSAPPQTSVSEQYF.